This paragraph reports one T cell receptor (beta chain). This entry is derived from a study of identical twins. Every donor was a healthy Caucasian. One entry per CDR3 protein, called by TCRdb with MiXCR from the 5' RACE reads. Among fewer than 550,000 distinct CDR3 sequences listed, 13% to 15% were seen once. The same specimen was also included in a second study, on yellow fever vaccine responses in identical twins.

The TCR originated in a woman younger than 35 in good health. The sample taken for sequencing was CD4+ T cells sorted from blood.

CDR3 sequence: CATSLGTSGKDNEQFF. In DNA, the CDR3 is TGTGCCACCAGCCTAGGGACTAGCGGGAAAGACAATGAGCAGTTCTTC. V usage is TRBV15 and J usage is TRBJ2-1; 13 nucleotides line up with TRBD2. Germline V gene sequence: CDR1 LNHNV, CDR2 YYDKDF (reference sequence). V lost 5 bases and J lost 5; bases outside the gene matches: 6. This CDR3 has 16 residues. Full variable domain (rest looked up from reference TRBV15 and TRBJ2-1): DAMVIQNPRYQVTQFGKPVTLSCSQTLNHNVMYWYQQKSSQAPKLLFHYYDKDFNNEADTPDNFQSRRPNTSFCFLDIRSPGLGDTAMYLCATSLGTSGKDNEQFFGPGTRLTVL.